The next 21 T cell receptor beta chains were all read from a single sample in a study of T cell responses to AZD1222 COVID-19 vaccine. Generated by immunoSEQ multiplex PCR, the TCRdb table keeps only in-frame clones and is missing some. The sample shows roughly 91,000 clones, 89% of them seen only once. The sample in question was peripheral blood, obtained on day 0 of AZD1222 vaccination. The source of these receptors is an adult in good health.

The genes are TRBV30 and TRBJ1-3; unclear D gene. This CDR3 comprises 13 residues. Germline CDR1 and CDR2: GTSNPN and SVGIG (reference sequence). V dropped 1 base and J dropped 9 bases, with 13 bases sitting between them. DNA of the CDR3: TGTGCCTGGAGTGAGGGTTGGAGCGGCACCATATATTTT. It codes for CAWSEGWSGTIYF. Looking up the rest from reference TRBV30 and TRBJ1-3 gives the full variable domain: SQTIHQWPATLVQPVGSPLSLECTVEGTSNPNLYWYRQAAGRGLQLLFYSVGIGQISSEVPQNLSASRPQDRQFILSSKKLLLSDSGFYLCAWSEGWSGTIYFGEGSWLTVV.

V usage is TRBV10-1 and J usage is TRBJ2-7; TRBD1 aligns across 10 bases. Losses at the gene ends were 4 bases for V and 2 bases for J; bases not matched to a gene: 2. Germline loops: CDR1 WNHNN, CDR2 SYGVQD (reference sequence). CDR3 length: 14 amino acids. The CDR3: CASSGGTGAYEQYF. The CDR3 nucleotides are TGCGCCAGCAGTGGGGGGACAGGGGCCTACGAGCAGTACTTC.

The chain has TRBV12-5 and TRBJ2-1, with D maybe TRBD1 (6 bases). V was trimmed by 3 bases and J by 0 bases, leaving 12 bases between them. The CDR3 consists of 16 residues. The germline V gene has CDR1 LGHNT and CDR2 FRNRAP. The CDR3 loop reads CASGFRRGSSYNEQFF. The CDR3 coding sequence is TGTGCTAGTGGTTTCCGAAGGGGGAGCTCCTACAATGAGCAGTTCTTC.

J is TRBJ2-1 and V is TRBV5-1; TRBD2 matches 8 bases. V dropped 3 bases and J dropped 4; count of bases not matched to a gene: 6. The V gene's germline CDR1 is SGHRS and CDR2 YFSETQ. CDR3 length: 15 residues. DNA of the CDR3: TGCGCCAGCAGCTCTACGGGACTAGATTACAATGAGCAGTTCTTC. It codes for CASSSTGLDYNEQFF.

V usage is TRBV6-4 and J usage is TRBJ2-5; D remains unclear. The CDR3 runs 13 residues. V shed 6 bases and J shed 3 bases, with 11 bases lying between them. In germline, CDR1 is MRHNA, CDR2 SNTAGT. Written as DNA, the CDR3 is TGTGCCAGCAGAAGGCCCAGGAAAGAGACCCAGTACTTC. It specifies CASRRPRKETQYF.

The chain couples TRBV18 to TRBJ2-7; 7 bases map to TRBD1. V gave up 0 bases and J gave up 5 bases; unmatched junction bases: 7. CDR1 is KGHSH and CDR2 is LQKENI in the germline V gene. This CDR3 has 15 residues. The CDR3 region is CASSPPGQPRDEQYF. The CDR3 coding sequence is TGTGCCAGCTCACCACCGGGACAGCCGAGAGACGAGCAGTACTTC.

In the case of this clone: Mismatch with germline at one junction end may stem from a read error. The rearrangement links TRBV4-1 to TRBJ2-7; 9 nucleotides align to TRBD1. This CDR3 spans 18 amino acids. From germline, CDR1 is MGHRA and CDR2 YSYEKL. CDR3 sequence: CASSQVVRREDRGKGLAF. The CDR3 DNA is TGCGCCAGCAGCCAAGTTGTCCGGCGTGAGGACAGGGGAAAGGGGTTGGCCTTC.

This clone was seen more than once but under ten times. This chain connects TRBV27 to TRBJ1-2, with D possibly matching TRBD1 (5 bases). Looked up from germline, CDR1 is MNHEY and CDR2 is SMNVEV (reference sequence). Deletions cut 4 bases from V and 6 bases from J, with 21 bases between. CDR3 length equals 16 residues. Here the CDR3 reads CASSSTVGKTMNGYTF. As DNA, the CDR3 is TGTGCCAGCAGTTCGACAGTCGGTAAGACGATGAATGGCTACACCTTC.

V usage is TRBV7-8 and J usage is TRBJ1-1; possibly TRBD1 for D (5 bases). The CDR3 covers 14 residues. V lost 0 bases and J lost 1, with 6 bases in between. Germline CDR1 SGHVS, CDR2 FQNEAQ. CDR3 DNA: TGTGCCAGCAGCTTAGCGCAGGGGAACACTGAAGCTTTCTTT. This encodes CASSLAQGNTEAFF.

The chain is built from TRBV30 and TRBJ1-1; D might be TRBD1 (5 bases). Germline CDR1 is GTSNPN and CDR2 is SVGIG (reference sequence). The CDR3 loop spans 12 amino acids. Trimming stripped 6 bases from V and 1 base from J, with 9 bases between. For the CDR3, the DNA is TGTGCCTGCCGTAGGGGGAACACTGAAGCTTTCTTT. It translates to CACRRGNTEAFF.

This rearrangement joins TRBV11-2 to TRBJ2-2; D is perhaps TRBD2 (5 bases). The germline gives CDR1 SGHAT, CDR2 FQNNGV. V gave up 5 bases and J gave up 0 bases, with 13 bases separating them. This CDR3 spans 16 amino acids. This CDR3 reads CASSPWGVANTGELFF. CDR3 bases: TGTGCCAGCAGCCCATGGGGAGTCGCGAACACCGGGGAGCTGTTTTTT.

This rearrangement joins TRBV5-1 to TRBJ1-1; possible D gene TRBD1, 5 bases. V was pared by 0 bases and J by 1 base, with 13 bases between. The CDR3 spans 16 residues. In germline, CDR1 is SGHRS, CDR2 YFSETQ. CDR3 in amino acids: CASSLAPGTANTEAFF. In DNA, the CDR3 is TGCGCCAGCAGCTTGGCCCCCGGGACGGCGAACACTGAAGCTTTCTTT.

The chain is built from TRBV7-2 and TRBJ2-1, with D unclear. Germline CDR1 SGHTA, CDR2 FQGNSA. CDR3 length equals 13 residues. Trimming stripped 1 base from V and 6 bases from J, with 7 bases between. In nucleotides, the CDR3 is TGTGCCAGCAGCTTAGATTCGAGCAATGAGCAGTTCTTC. The encoded protein is CASSLDSSNEQFF.

The sample holds one count of this clone. The V and J genes are TRBV19 and TRBJ2-1; no firm D call. V was trimmed by 2 bases and J by 0 bases, leaving 11 bases between them. Germline CDR1 is LNHDA and CDR2 is SQIVND (reference sequence). The CDR3 totals 16 residues. CDR3 loop: CASSILRMSSYNEQFF. In nucleotides, the CDR3 is TGTGCCAGTAGTATATTGCGGATGAGCTCCTACAATGAGCAGTTCTTC.

The V and J genes are TRBV7-9 and TRBJ1-1; a possible D gene is TRBD1 (5 bases). V was cut by 1 base and J by 11 bases, with 17 bases left in between. The germline CDR1 and CDR2 sequences are SEHNR and FQNEAQ (reference sequence). There are 14 residues in the CDR3. CDR3 sequence reads: CASSLVGAGFHAFF. CDR3 nucleotide sequence: TGTGCCAGCAGCTTAGTTGGGGCAGGGTTTCACGCTTTCTTT.

This clone was seen a few times. The J gene is TRBJ2-5, the V gene TRBV7-9; TRBD2 matches at 9 bases. In germline, CDR1 is SEHNR, CDR2 FQNEAQ (reference sequence). The CDR3 sequence is 14 residues long. V shed 5 bases, J shed 5 bases, and the junction held 6 bases outside the gene matches. DNA for the CDR3: TGTGCCAGCAGCCCCGGGACTAGCCTGGAGACCCAGTACTTC. As protein: CASSPGTSLETQYF.

The V and J genes are TRBV19 and TRBJ2-5, with D possibly TRBD1 on 5 matching bases. This CDR3 region has 13 residues. The germline gives CDR1 LNHDA, CDR2 SQIVND (reference sequence). The V gene lost 3 bases and the J gene lost 5 bases, with 10 bases spanning the gap. CDR3 protein: CASSIRGLETQYF. The CDR3, as DNA: TGTGCCAGTAGTATTAGGGGTTTGGAGACCCAGTACTTC.

The chain couples TRBV2 to TRBJ1-2; D not resolved. Germline V gene sequence: CDR1 SNHLY, CDR2 FYNNEI. The CDR3 consists of 13 residues. V was shortened by 7 bases and J by 8 bases, with 17 bases between the two germline ends. CDR3 region: CASIVGKAGGYTF. The CDR3 nucleotides read TGTGCCAGCATTGTGGGGAAGGCGGGCGGCTACACCTTC. Full variable domain (outside the CDR3, taken from reference TRBV2 and TRBJ1-2): EPEVTQTPSHQVTQMGQEVILRCVPISNHLYFYWYRQILGQKVEFLVSFYNNEISEKSEIFDDQFSVERPDGSNFTLKIRSTKLEDSAMYFCASIVGKAGGYTFGSGTRLTVV.

The chain employs TRBV5-8 and TRBJ1-2; D uncertain. Per germline, CDR1 SGHTS and CDR2 YDEGEE. Trimming left V 0 bases short and J 3 bases short, with 12 bases between. This CDR3 region has 15 residues. This CDR3 reads CASSLGFGEYYGYTF. As DNA, the CDR3 is TGTGCCAGCAGCTTGGGGTTCGGCGAGTACTATGGCTACACCTTC.

The chain uses TRBV15 and TRBJ2-2, with TRBD1 identical over 7 bases. CDR1 is LNHNV and CDR2 is YYDKDF in the germline V gene (reference sequence). The CDR3 is 16 amino acids. V was pared by 6 bases and J by 0 bases, with 7 bases of the junction left unmatched. In DNA, the CDR3 is TGTGCCACCAGGCCAGGGGGAGCTTCGAACACCGGGGAGCTGTTTTTT. Its protein product is CATRPGGASNTGELFF.

The gene calls are TRBV5-1 and TRBJ1-1, with D perhaps TRBD1 (6 bases). The V end was cut by 3 bases, the J end by 1 base, with 13 bases between. The germline CDR1 and CDR2 sequences are SGHRS and YFSETQ. This CDR3 comprises 15 residues. The CDR3 DNA sequence: TGCGCCAGCAGCTCGGGGGGCAACTCGAACACTGAAGCTTTCTTT. Translation gives CASSSGGNSNTEAFF.